This T cell receptor beta chain was recorded in a study of blood T cell repertoires in COVID-19. Profiling relied on immunoSEQ multiplex PCR, and the TCRdb table lists in-frame clones only, not all of them. The table shows 190,000 or so clones, with about 90% occurring only once. Germline V gene sequence: CDR1 SGDLS, CDR2 YYNGEE. The CDR3 covers 14 residues. The ends were cut back, 0 bases at V and 5 bases at J, with 11 bases in the middle. This TCR was sampled from a woman between 70 and 85 years old with acute or convalescent COVID-19. The V gene is TRBV9, the J gene TRBJ2-5; tentative D call: TRBD1 (5 bases). The sample consisted of peripheral blood. CDR3 sequence: CASSVEGIGETQYF. CDR3 nucleotide sequence: TGTGCCAGCAGCGTAGAGGGGATCGGCGAGACCCAGTACTTC.